The following is a T cell receptor beta chain sequence with its context. The target antigen is unknown. The source of the sample is a study of cytomegalovirus exposure and HLA in healthy donors. The ends were cut back, 8 bases at V and 0 bases at J, with 11 bases in the middle. Per the germline V gene, CDR1 is LNHDA and CDR2 is SQIVND (reference sequence). The CDR3 is 15 amino acids. The PCR had 60 Vbeta and 13 Jbeta primers. Clones were sequenced by immunoSEQ multiplex PCR, and TCRdb holds only the in-frame ones, with some missing. The sample yields over 100,000 clones, under 80% seen once. Study-level points and caveats: Later analysis identified several of the most significant clusters that appeared linked to common viral pathogens.

The clonotype comes from a woman aged 45-65 years in good health and CMV-seropositive. The V gene is TRBV19, the J gene TRBJ1-6; tentative D call: TRBD1 (5 bases). Sample: PBMCs. This chain's CDR3 is CASQTDGSYNSPLHF. For the CDR3, the DNA is TGTGCCAGTCAGACAGATGGCTCCTATAATTCACCCCTCCACTTT. Using reference TRBV19 and TRBJ1-6 for the parts outside the CDR3, the full variable domain is DGGITQSPKYLFRKEGQNVTLSCEQNLNHDAMYWYRQDPGQGLRLIYYSQIVNDFQKGDIAEGYSVSREKKESFPLTVTSAQKNPTAFYLCASQTDGSYNSPLHFGNGTRLTVT.